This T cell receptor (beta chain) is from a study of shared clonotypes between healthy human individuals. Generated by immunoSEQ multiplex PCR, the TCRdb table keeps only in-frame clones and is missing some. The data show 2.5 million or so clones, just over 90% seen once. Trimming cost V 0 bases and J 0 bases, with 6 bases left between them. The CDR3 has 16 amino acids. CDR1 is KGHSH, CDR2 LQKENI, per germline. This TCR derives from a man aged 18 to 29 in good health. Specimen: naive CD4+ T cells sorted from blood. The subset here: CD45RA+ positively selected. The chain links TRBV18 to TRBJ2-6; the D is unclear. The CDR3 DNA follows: TGTGCCAGCTCACCACCGTGGAGCTCTGGGGCCAACGTCCTGACTTTC. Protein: CASSPPWSSGANVLTF.